The T cell receptor beta chain described here comes from a study of response to subunit inactivated influenza vaccine. Study outcomes and limitations: Authors suggested each seasonal flu vaccination may recruit only limited numbers of new T cells.

With regard to this clonotype: Its antigen is currently unknown.

MiXCR was run by TCRdb on the RT-PCR reads, yielding one entry per CDR3 protein. Of 500,000 or so distinct CDR3 sequences in the sample, roughly 9.7% were seen once. The CDR3 totals 11 residues. Germline values: CDR1 SGDLS, CDR2 YYNGEE. V lost 5 bases and J lost 5, with 5 bases in between. This material consisted of PBMCs from blood, taken around seven weeks after vaccination. The TCR was taken from a man aged 50 or older who received an inactivated influenza vaccine. The chain joins TRBV9 to TRBJ2-1; D is unresolved. The CDR3 nucleotides are TGTGCCAGCAGTACCAACAATGAGCAGTTCTTC. Translating it yields CASSTNNEQFF. Supplemented by reference TRBV9 and TRBJ2-1, the full variable domain reads DSGVTQTPKHLITATGQRVTLRCSPRSGDLSVYWYQQSLDQGLQFLIQYYNGEERAKGNILERFSAQQFPDLHSELNLSSLELGDSALYFCASSTNNEQFFGPGTRLTVL.